The sequence of this T cell receptor (beta chain) was determined in a study of CXCR3-negative and CXCR3-positive naive CD8 T cells. With regard to this clonotype: The target antigen is unknown.

CD45RO-CCR7+CD27+CD95- characterized naive CD8+ T cells. Points from the study as a whole: Whereas memory cells differed, naive CXCR3-negative and CXCR3-positive cells shared similar TRBV-TRBJ usage. CXCR3-positive naive cells had TRB CDR3s that were more hydrophobic than CXCR3-negative naive cells had. Post-cryopreservation CXCR3 expression was partly diminished, and the bulk of assays employed fresh PBMCs.

The TRB libraries of cDNA were built by UMI-labeled 5' RACE. From its re-call of the 5' RACE reads, TCRdb lists each CDR3 protein once, without DNA. The repertoire table contains around 90,000 distinct CDR3 sequences. Germline loops: CDR1 MNHEY, CDR2 SVGEGT. This CDR3 is built from 18 residues. The TCR was taken from a human donor in good health. Some clones in this sample may be carry-over from other donors' samples. V and J are TRBV6-2 or TRBV6-3 and TRBJ1-5; TCRdb indicates TRBD1, and absent DNA this call remains unverified. Sequencing input: naive CXCR3- CD8+ T cells from blood. Subset denoted: CD45RO-CCR7+CD27+CD95- naive CD8+ T cells lacking CXCR3 (TNR3-). The CDR3 loop is CASSYSDSGTGWRQPQHF.